This T cell receptor beta chain derives from a study of shared clonotypes between healthy human individuals. At the level of the study: Each donor's CD4 naive and CD4 memory cells filled three plates apiece, CD8 naive two, and CD8 memory one.

Assay used: immunoSEQ multiplex PCR; TCRdb lists only in-frame clones, some missing. The sample contains over a million clones, about four fifths of which appear only once. Deletions cut 4 bases from V and 5 bases from J, with 11 bases between. The CDR3 contains 13 residues. Germline V gene data show CDR1 as SEHNR and CDR2 as FQNEAQ (reference sequence). Donors had no recently reported acute infections or vaccinations and were HIV-negative. J is TRBJ2-5 and V is TRBV7-9; TRBD2 might be the D (6 bases). The sample taken for sequencing was memory CD4+ T cells from PBMCs. Subset denoted: CD45RA-negative fraction. The clonotype originates from a man aged 18 to 29 in good health. Some clones in this sample may be carry-over from other donors' samples. The CDR3 nucleotides are TGTGCCAGCAGCTCACTAGCTGCGGAGACCCAGTACTTC. It yields the protein CASSSLAAETQYF. Supplemented by reference TRBV7-9 and TRBJ2-5, the full variable domain reads DTGVSQNPRHKITKRGQNVTFRCDPISEHNRLYWYRQTLGQGPEFLTYFQNEAQLEKSRLLSDRFSAERPKGSFSTLEIQRTEQGDSAMYLCASSSLAAETQYFGPGTRLLVL.